The source of this T cell receptor beta chain is a study of CD8+ T cells in alopecia areata. CDR1 MNHNS and CDR2 SASEGT come from the germline V gene. V lost 4 bases and J 6 bases, leaving 18 bases between the germline ends. The CDR3 loop spans 16 amino acids. Following RNA extraction, reverse transcription yielded cDNA that acted as the sequencing template. TCRdb's copy holds only in-frame clones and misses some; the assay was immunoSEQ multiplex PCR. The table shows over 14,000 clones, with around 60% occurring only once. This clone showed up just a few times. Antigen unknown. Notes on the study in general: Between patients, shared TCR sequences were less clear than in mice. This was possibly due in part to HLA diversity in the patient population. Clonality exceeded that of normal scalp in lesional scalp, most notably in alopecia totalis/universalis. Tissue-resident alphabeta T cells belonging to normal skin likewise get sequenced within scalp specimens.

CD4+ cells belonging to five patients, who were in the biomarker study, were further sorted into CD25+CD127- cells. Patients with alopecia areata provided lesional scalp punch biopsies as well as peripheral blood. This sequence was found in a human donor with alopecia areata. The chain couples TRBV6-1 to TRBJ2-2; tentatively, D is TRBD2 (5 bases). Material for sequencing was CD4+ Tregs sorted from blood. The CDR3 loop reads CASSVRLSRLPGELFF. The CDR3 DNA reads as TGTGCCAGCAGTGTTCGACTAAGCCGATTGCCCGGGGAGCTGTTTTTT.